This T cell receptor beta chain was profiled in a study of cytomegalovirus exposure and HLA in healthy donors. Study in general: From HLA-typed donors, an early data release held tens of millions of unique TCRs. Membership in the Caucasian-associated ancestry cluster was found for about 84% of almost 400 genotyped donors. Study-wide points: TCR beta sequences reportedly predicted most subjects' HLA-A and HLA-B alleles accurately. TCR beta V- and J-gene trimming was later associated with a missense DCLRE1C variant.

The trim removed 4 bases at V and 2 bases at J, leaving 3 bases unmatched. CDR1 and CDR2 (germline): LNHDA, SQIVND (reference sequence). CDR3 length: 14 residues. PCR used 60 Vbeta primers and 13 Jbeta primers. The protocol was immunoSEQ multiplex PCR, while the TCRdb copy is restricted to in-frame clones and leaves out a portion. Among 95,000 to 150,000 clones, over 60% were seen once, and the ten largest hold 1.5%. Points on this clone: Its matching antigen is unknown.

The specimen was PBMCs. The gene calls are TRBV19 and TRBJ2-7; 9 positions match TRBD1. The receptor's source is a man aged 18 to 30 in good health and CMV-seronegative. Here the CDR3 reads CASSTGTGTYEQYF. The CDR3 DNA follows: TGTGCCAGTAGTACCGGGACAGGGACCTACGAGCAGTACTTC.